These 9 T cell receptor beta chains came from one sample sequenced in a study of T cells after yellow fever vaccination. TCRdb re-called the 5' RACE reads with MiXCR, one entry per CDR3 protein. The table lists hundreds of thousands of distinct CDR3 sequences, 13% of them singletons, with 11% to 15% in the top ten. The sequenced sample was PBMCs, obtained on the day of the yellow fever booster vaccination. These receptors were obtained from a man aged 30 to 45 who received the YFV17D yellow fever vaccine.

The V gene is TRBV20-1, the J gene TRBJ1-6, with D uncertain. V lost 0 bases to trimming and J lost 5 bases, with 8 bases between them. Per germline, CDR1 DFQATT and CDR2 SNEGSKA (reference sequence). The length of the CDR3 is 14 residues. The CDR3 region has the DNA TGCAGTGCTAGAGATGGCAGGAATAATTCACCCCTCCACTTT. It yields the protein CSARDGRNNSPLHF.

This clonotype was seen repeatedly, ten times or more. The rearrangement links TRBV30 to TRBJ2-1; possible D gene TRBD2, 5 bases. This CDR3 region has 15 residues. Looked up from germline, CDR1 is GTSNPN and CDR2 is SVGIG (reference sequence). Trimming took off 5 bases at V and 3 bases at J, with 17 bases between the two ends. The CDR3 coding sequence is TGTGCCTGGCAGAGTGGGTCGCGGGTCTACAATGAGCAGTTCTTC. Translating gives CAWQSGSRVYNEQFF.

The chain couples TRBV18 to TRBJ2-3; D gene ambiguous. The CDR3 has 15 residues. Germline V lookup: CDR1 KGHSH, CDR2 LQKENI. Trimming left V 0 bases short and J 6 bases short, with 13 bases between. The CDR3 DNA is TGTGCCAGCTCACCACCGGAATTCCTCGGGGATACGCAGTATTTT. It is translated as CASSPPEFLGDTQYF.

This clonotype appeared a few times. The chain joins TRBV10-3 to TRBJ1-3; TRBD1 matches at 9 bases. The CDR3 sequence is 16 residues long. CDR1 and CDR2 from the germline V gene are ENHRY and SYGVKD. V was pared by 4 bases and J by 0 bases, with 4 bases of the junction left unmatched. CDR3 coding DNA: TGTGCCATCAGTGCCGGGACAGGGAGCTCTGGAAACACCATATATTTT. Translated: CAISAGTGSSGNTIYF.

This clonotype was seen a few times. The chain combines TRBV20-1 with TRBJ2-3; 8 nucleotides agree with TRBD1. This CDR3 contains 14 residues. J gave up 4 bases and V 3 bases, and 6 bases lay outside the gene matches. Germline assignment: CDR1 DFQATT and CDR2 SNEGSKA (reference sequence). The CDR3 DNA follows: TGCAGTGCTAGCTTCAGGGGGCCGGCAGATACGCAGTATTTT. Translated, it gives CSASFRGPADTQYF.

J is TRBJ2-5 and V is TRBV5-5, with D possibly called TRBD1 or TRBD2 (5 bases each). V lost 4 bases to trimming and J lost 7 bases, with 23 bases between them. The CDR3 is made up of 16 amino acids. Germline CDR1 and CDR2: SGHKS and YYEKEE (reference sequence). CDR3 nucleotides: TGTGCCAGCAGCCCGAAGGGGAACGAAATTGAGGGGACCCAGTACTTC. Protein product: CASSPKGNEIEGTQYF.

This clonotype has more than one count but fewer than ten. The DNA of the CDR3 is TGTGCCTGTCACCGGGACAGACTAGTCGGAAACACCATATATTTT. Translation: CACHRDRLVGNTIYF. The chain has TRBV30 and TRBJ1-3; 7 nucleotides agree with TRBD1. The CDR3 sequence is 15 residues long. From germline, CDR1 is GTSNPN and CDR2 SVGIG (reference sequence). V dropped 6 bases and J dropped 4; count of bases not matched to a gene: 12.

This clonotype has only a few counts. The chain carries TRBV2 and TRBJ2-7; 8 bases agree with TRBD2. The CDR3 is made up of 14 amino acids. Germline CDR1 and CDR2: SNHLY and FYNNEI. V shed 7 bases and J 7 bases; nucleotides not matched to a gene: 12. For the CDR3, the DNA is TGTGCCAGCACTCCCCGCCGGGGGGGTCGGGAGCAGTACTTC. The encoded protein is CASTPRRGGREQYF.

The chain is built from TRBV20-1 and TRBJ2-3; TRBD2 matches 7 bases. There are 14 residues in the CDR3. The V segment lost 5 bases and the J segment 2 bases; nucleotides outside the gene matches: 7. From germline, CDR1 is DFQATT and CDR2 SNEGSKA (reference sequence). The CDR3 here is CSARDYLYTDTQYF. The CDR3 coding sequence is TGCAGTGCTCGGGACTACCTGTACACAGATACGCAGTATTTT.